This T cell receptor (beta chain) derives from a study of shared clonotypes between healthy human individuals. Turning to the study itself: Each donor had three CD4 naive, three CD4 memory, two CD8 naive and one CD8 memory plate.

CDR3 length: 15 residues. V gave up 8 bases and J gave up 0 bases, with 14 bases separating them. The germline CDR1 and CDR2 sequences are LNHDA and SQIVND (reference sequence). CD45RO-negative, CCR7-positively selected cells formed the naive CD8 fraction, excluding terminally differentiated effector memory CD45RA+ cells. Only in-frame clones appear in the TCRdb table, and some are missing; sequencing was by immunoSEQ multiplex PCR. Here the sample spans about 2.2 million clones, around 93% being singletons. The chain uses TRBV19 and TRBJ1-3, with D perhaps TRBD1 (5 bases). The sequencing input was naive CD8+ T cells from PBMCs. The sequence derives from a young man in good health. Some clones in this sample may be carry-over from other donors' samples. This chain's CDR3 is CASSEGIDSGNTIYF. In DNA form, the CDR3 reads TGTGCCAGTTCCGAGGGGATTGACTCTGGAAACACCATATATTTT.